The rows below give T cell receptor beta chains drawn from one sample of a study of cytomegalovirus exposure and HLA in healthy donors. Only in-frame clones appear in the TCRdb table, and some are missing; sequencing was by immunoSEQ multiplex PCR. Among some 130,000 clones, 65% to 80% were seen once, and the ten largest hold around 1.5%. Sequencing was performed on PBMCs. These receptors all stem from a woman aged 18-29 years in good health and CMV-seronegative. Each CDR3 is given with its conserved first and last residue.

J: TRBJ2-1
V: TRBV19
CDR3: CASSTGPPRNEQFF

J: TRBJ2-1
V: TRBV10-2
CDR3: CASSESRELVYEQFF

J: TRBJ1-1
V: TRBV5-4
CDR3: CASSLDAADEAFF

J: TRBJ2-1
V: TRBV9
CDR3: CASSAGTSASGRQFF

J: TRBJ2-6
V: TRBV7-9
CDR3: CASSLFPPTSSGANVLTF

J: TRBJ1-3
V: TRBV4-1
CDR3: CASSQGAGANSGNTIYF

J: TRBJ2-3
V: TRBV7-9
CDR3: CASSLFVGSSRGTDTQYF

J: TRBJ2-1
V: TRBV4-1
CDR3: CASSQLGTLDEQFF

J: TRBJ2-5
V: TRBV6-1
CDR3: CASRESGSWQETQYF

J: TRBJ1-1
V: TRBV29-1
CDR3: CSVADRNTEAFF

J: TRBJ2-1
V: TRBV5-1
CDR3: CASSQPEDRVSIF

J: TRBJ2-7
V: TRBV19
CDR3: CASSIDGLAGGAYEQYF

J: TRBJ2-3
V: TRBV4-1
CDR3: CASSLGGGLAGATSTDTQYF

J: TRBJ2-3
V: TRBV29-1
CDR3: CSVGSSGVTDTQYF

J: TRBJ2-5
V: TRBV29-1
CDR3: CSVRQQRETQYF

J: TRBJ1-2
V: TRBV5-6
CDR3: CASSLGPWEAYGYTF

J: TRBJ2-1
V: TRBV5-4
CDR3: CASSPIRASGQYNEQFF

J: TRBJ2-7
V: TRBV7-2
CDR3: CASSFGLVGEQYF

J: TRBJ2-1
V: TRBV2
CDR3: CASRGLAGGFEQFF

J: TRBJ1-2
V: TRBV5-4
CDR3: CASSLGGTGSYYGYTF

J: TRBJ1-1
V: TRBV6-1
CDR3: CASRVTGNTEAFF

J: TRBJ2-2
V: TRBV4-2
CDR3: CVSSQSQGLGWPGELFF

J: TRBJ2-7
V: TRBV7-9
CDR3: CASSSPQAATYEQYF

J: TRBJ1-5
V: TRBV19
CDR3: CASSGTDQPQHF

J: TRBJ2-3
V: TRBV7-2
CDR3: CASTSGNPGRTQYF

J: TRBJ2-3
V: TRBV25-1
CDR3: CASSRGLAGGEDTQYF

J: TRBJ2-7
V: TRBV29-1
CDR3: CSVLTSGRVYSYEQYF

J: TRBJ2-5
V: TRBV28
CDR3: CASSLQGEETQYF

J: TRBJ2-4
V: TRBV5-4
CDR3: CASSLEGSPAKNIQYF

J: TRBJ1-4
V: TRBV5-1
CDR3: CASSLGHLNEKLFF

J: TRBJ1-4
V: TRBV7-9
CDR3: CASSLAGGGANEKLFF

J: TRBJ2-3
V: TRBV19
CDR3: CASSITSGRAQDTQYF

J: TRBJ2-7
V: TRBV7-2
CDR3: CASSFGLAYEQYF

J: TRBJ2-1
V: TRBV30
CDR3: CAWNGRGREQFF

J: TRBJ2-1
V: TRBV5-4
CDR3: CASSLDGSGNEQFF

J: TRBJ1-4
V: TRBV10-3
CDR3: CAISESQGVNEKLFF

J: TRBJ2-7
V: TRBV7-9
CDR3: CASSPPGHEDVLSSYEQYF

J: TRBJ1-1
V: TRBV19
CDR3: CASSPGLMNTEAFF

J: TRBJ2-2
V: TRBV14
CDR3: CASSQVRGPGELFF

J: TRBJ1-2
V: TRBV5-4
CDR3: CASSLREESYTF